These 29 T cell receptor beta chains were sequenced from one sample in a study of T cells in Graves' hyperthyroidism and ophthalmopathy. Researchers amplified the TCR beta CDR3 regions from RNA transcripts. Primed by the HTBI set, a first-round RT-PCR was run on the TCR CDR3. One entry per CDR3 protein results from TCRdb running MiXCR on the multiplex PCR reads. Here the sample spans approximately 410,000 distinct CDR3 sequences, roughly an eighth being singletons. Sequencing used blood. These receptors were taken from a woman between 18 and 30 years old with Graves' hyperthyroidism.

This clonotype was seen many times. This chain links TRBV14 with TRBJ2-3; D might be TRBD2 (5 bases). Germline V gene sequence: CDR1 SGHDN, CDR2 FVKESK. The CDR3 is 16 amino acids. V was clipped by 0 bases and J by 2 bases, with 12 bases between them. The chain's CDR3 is CASSQERRYNTDTQYF. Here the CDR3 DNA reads TGTGCCAGCAGCCAAGAGCGGAGGTACAACACAGATACGCAGTATTTT. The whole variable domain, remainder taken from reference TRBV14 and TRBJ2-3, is EAGVTQFPSHSVIEKGQTVTLRCDPISGHDNLYWYRRVMGKEIKFLLHFVKESKQDESGMPNNRFLAERTGGTYSTLKVQPAELEDSGVYFCASSQERRYNTDTQYFGPGTRLTVL.

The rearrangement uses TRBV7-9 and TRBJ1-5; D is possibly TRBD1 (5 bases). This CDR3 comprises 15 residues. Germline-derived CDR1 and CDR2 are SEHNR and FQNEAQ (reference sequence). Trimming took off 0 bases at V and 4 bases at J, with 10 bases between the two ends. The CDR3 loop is CASSLAGGENQPQHF. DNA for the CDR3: TGTGCCAGCAGCTTAGCGGGAGGGGAAAATCAGCCCCAGCATTTT.

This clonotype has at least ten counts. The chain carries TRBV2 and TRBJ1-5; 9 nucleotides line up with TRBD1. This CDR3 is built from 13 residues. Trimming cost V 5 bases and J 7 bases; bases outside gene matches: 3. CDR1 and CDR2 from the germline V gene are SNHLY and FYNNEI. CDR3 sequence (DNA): TGTGCCAGCAGTAAGGACAGGGGACAGCCCCAGCATTTT. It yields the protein CASSKDRGQPQHF.

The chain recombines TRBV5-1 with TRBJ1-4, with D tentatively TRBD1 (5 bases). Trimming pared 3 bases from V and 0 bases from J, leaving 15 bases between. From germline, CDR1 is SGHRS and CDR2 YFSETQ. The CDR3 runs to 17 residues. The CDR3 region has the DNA TGCGCCAGCAGCTCAGGGCCGAGGGACGCAACTAATGAAAAACTGTTTTTT. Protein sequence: CASSSGPRDATNEKLFF. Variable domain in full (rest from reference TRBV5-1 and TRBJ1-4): KAGVTQTPRYLIKTRGQQVTLSCSPISGHRSVSWYQQTPGQGLQFLFEYFSETQRNKGNFPGRFSGRQFSNSRSEMNVSTLELGDSALYLCASSSGPRDATNEKLFFGSGTQLSVL.

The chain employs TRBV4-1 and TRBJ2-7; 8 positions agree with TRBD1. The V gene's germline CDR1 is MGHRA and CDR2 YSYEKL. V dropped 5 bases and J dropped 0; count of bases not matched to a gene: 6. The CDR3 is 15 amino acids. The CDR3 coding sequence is TGCGCCAGCAGCTTAACAGACAGGGGCTCCTACGAGCAGTACTTC. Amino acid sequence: CASSLTDRGSYEQYF.

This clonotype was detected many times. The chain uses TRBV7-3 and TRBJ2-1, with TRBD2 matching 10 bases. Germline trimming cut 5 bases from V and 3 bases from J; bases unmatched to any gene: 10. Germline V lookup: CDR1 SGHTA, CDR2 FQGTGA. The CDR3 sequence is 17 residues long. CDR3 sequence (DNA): TGTGCCAGCAGCCGGACTAGCGGAGCGGGGGACTACAATGAGCAGTTCTTC. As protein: CASSRTSGAGDYNEQFF.

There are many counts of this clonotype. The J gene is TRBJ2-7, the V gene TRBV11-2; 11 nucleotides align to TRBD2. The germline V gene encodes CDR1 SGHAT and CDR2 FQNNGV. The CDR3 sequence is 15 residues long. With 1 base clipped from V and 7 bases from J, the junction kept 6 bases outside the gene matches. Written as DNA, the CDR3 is TGTGCCAGCAGCTTAGGGGGACTAGCGGCTGGGGAGCAGTACTTC. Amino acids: CASSLGGLAAGEQYF.

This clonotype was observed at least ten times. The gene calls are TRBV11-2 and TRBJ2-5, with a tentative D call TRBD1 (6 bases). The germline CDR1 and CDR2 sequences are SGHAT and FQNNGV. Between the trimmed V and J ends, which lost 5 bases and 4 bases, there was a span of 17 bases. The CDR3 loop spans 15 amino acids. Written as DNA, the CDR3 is TGTGCCAGCAGCCCCCCGGGGTGGGGGCCAGAGACCCAGTACTTC. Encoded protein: CASSPPGWGPETQYF.

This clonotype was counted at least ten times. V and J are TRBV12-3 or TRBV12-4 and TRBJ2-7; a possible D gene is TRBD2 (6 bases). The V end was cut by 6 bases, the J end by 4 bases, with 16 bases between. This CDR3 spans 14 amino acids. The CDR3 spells CASSPEVAAYEQYF. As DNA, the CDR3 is TGTGCCAGCAGCCCTGAGGTAGCGGCATACGAGCAGTACTTC.

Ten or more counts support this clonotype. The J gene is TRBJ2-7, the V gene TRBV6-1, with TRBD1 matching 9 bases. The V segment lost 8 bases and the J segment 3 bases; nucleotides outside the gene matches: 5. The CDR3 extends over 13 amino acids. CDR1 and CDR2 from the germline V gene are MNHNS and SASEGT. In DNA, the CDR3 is TGTGCCAGCGGCAGGACAGGGGACTACGAGCAGTACTTC. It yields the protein CASGRTGDYEQYF.

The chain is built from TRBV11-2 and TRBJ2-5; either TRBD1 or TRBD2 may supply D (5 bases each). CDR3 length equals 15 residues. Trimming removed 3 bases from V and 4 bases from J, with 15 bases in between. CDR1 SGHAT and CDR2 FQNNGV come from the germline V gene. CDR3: CASSFGWGIRETQYF. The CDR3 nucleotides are TGTGCCAGCAGCTTCGGGTGGGGGATTAGAGAGACCCAGTACTTC.

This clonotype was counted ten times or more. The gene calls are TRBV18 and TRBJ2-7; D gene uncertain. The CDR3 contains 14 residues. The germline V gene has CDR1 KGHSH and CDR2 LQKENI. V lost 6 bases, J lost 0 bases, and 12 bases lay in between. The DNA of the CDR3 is TGTGCCAGCTCTCCGCTAGACCCCTCCTACGAGCAGTACTTC. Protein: CASSPLDPSYEQYF.

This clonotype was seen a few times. CDR3 sequence reads: CSARVTGGTREQYF. DNA of the CDR3: TGCAGTGCTAGAGTAACAGGGGGAACAAGGGAGCAGTACTTC. The gene calls are TRBV20-1 and TRBJ2-7, with 8 bases matching TRBD1. The CDR3 totals 14 residues. The germline V gene encodes CDR1 DFQATT and CDR2 SNEGSKA (reference sequence). V gave up 1 base and J gave up 7 bases; unmatched junction bases: 9.

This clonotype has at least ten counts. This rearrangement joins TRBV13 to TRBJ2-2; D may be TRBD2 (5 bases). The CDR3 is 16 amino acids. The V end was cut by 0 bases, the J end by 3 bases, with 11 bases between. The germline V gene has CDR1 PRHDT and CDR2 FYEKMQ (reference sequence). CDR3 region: CASSLGEGRDTGELFF. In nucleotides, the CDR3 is TGTGCCAGCAGCTTAGGAGAGGGCCGAGACACCGGGGAGCTGTTTTTT. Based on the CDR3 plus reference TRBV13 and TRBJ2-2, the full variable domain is AAGVIQSPRHLIKEKRETATLKCYPIPRHDTVYWYQQGPGQDPQFLISFYEKMQSDKGSIPDRFSAQQFSDYHSELNMSSLELGDSALYFCASSLGEGRDTGELFFGEGSRLTVL.

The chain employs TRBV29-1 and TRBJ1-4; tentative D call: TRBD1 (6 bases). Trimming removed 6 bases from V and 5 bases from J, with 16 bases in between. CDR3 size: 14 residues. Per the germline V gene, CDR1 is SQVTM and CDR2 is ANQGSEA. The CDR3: CSVGGRSRNEKLFF. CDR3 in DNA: TGCAGCGTGGGGGGGCGGTCCCGCAATGAAAAACTGTTTTTT. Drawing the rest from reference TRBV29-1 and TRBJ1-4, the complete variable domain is SAVISQKPSRDICQRGTSLTIQCQVDSQVTMMFWYRQQPGQSLTLIATANQGSEATYESGFVIDKFPISRPNLTFSTLTVSNMSPEDSSIYLCSVGGRSRNEKLFFGSGTQLSVL.

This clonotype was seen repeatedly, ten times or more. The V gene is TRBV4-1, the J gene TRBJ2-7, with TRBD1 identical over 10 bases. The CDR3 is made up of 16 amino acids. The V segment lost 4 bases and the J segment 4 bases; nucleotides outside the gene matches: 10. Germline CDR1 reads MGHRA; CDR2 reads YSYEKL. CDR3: CASSRLPGQGQYEQYF. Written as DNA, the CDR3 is TGCGCCAGCAGCCGGTTACCGGGACAGGGGCAGTACGAGCAGTACTTC.

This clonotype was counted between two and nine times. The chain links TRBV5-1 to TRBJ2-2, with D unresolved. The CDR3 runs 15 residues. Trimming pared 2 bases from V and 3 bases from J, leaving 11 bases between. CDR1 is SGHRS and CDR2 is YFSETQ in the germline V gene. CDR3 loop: CASSFRQDHTGELFF. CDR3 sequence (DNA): TGCGCCAGCAGCTTTAGGCAGGACCACACCGGGGAGCTGTTTTTT. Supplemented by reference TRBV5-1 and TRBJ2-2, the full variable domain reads KAGVTQTPRYLIKTRGQQVTLSCSPISGHRSVSWYQQTPGQGLQFLFEYFSETQRNKGNFPGRFSGRQFSNSRSEMNVSTLELGDSALYLCASSFRQDHTGELFFGEGSRLTVL.

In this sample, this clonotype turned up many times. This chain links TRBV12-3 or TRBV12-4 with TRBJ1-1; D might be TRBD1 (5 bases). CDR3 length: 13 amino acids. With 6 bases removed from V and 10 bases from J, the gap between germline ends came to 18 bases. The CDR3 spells CASSGGRPGGAFF. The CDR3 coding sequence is TGTGCCAGCAGCGGGGGACGCCCGGGAGGAGCTTTCTTT.

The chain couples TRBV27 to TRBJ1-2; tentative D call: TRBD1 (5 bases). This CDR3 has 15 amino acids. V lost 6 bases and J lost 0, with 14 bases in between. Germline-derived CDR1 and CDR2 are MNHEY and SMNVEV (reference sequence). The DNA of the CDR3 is TGTGCCAGCAGCGGGACGGGGACCGCTAACTATGGCTACACCTTC. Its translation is CASSGTGTANYGYTF.

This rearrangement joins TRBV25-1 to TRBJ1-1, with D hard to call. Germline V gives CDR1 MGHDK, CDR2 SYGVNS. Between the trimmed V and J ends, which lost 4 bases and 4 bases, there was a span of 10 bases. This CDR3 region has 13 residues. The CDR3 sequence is CASSGFLGTEAFF. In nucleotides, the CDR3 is TGTGCCAGCAGTGGGTTCCTCGGCACTGAAGCTTTCTTT.

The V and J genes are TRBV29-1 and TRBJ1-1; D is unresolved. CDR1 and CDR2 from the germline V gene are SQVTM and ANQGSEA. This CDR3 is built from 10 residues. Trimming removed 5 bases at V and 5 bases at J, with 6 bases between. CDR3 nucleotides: TGCAGCGTTCTAGGGACTGAAGCTTTCTTT. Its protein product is CSVLGTEAFF.

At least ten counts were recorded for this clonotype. The CDR3 sequence: CASRDYSGISYEQYF. CDR3 bases: TGTGCCAGCAGGGATTATAGCGGGATCTCCTACGAGCAGTACTTC. V gene TRBV6-2 or TRBV6-3 combines with J gene TRBJ2-7; 8 bases are a match to TRBD2. This CDR3 has 15 amino acids. V trimming: 6 bases; J trimming: 0 bases; junction bases outside the gene matches: 7. CDR1 and CDR2 (germline): MNHEY, SVGEGT.

CDR3 residues: CAWRGVNEKLFF. CDR3 bases: TGTGCCTGGAGGGGGGTTAATGAAAAACTGTTTTTT. This chain uses TRBV30 with TRBJ1-4; TRBD1 is a possible D gene (5 bases). V was trimmed by 3 bases and J by 4 bases, leaving 6 bases between them. CDR1 is GTSNPN, CDR2 SVGIG, per germline (reference sequence). This CDR3 region has 12 residues.

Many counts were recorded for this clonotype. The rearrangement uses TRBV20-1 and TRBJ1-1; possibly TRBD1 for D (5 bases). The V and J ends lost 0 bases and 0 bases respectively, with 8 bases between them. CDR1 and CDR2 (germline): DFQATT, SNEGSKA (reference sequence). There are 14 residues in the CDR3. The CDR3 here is CSARDQGLNTEAFF. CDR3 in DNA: TGCAGTGCTAGAGATCAGGGTTTGAACACTGAAGCTTTCTTT.

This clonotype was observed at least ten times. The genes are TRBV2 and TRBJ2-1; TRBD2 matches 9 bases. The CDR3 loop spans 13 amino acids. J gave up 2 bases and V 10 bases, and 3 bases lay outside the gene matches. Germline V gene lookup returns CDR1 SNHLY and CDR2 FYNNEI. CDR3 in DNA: TGTGCCATGGCGGGAGGGACCTACAATGAGCAGTTCTTC. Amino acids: CAMAGGTYNEQFF.

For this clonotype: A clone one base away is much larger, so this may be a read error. The CDR3 protein is CASKDHRDEQFF. CDR3 DNA: TGTGCCAGCAAGGACCATAGAGATGAGCAGTTCTTC. V gene TRBV28 combines with J gene TRBJ2-1; D unclear. V lost 7 bases and J lost 8, with 12 bases in between. From germline, CDR1 is MDHEN and CDR2 SYDVKM. The CDR3 runs 12 residues.

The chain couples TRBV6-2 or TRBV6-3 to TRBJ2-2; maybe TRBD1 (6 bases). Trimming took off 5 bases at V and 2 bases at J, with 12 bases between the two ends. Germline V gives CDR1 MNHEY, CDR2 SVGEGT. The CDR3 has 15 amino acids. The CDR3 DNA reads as TGTGCCAGCAGTGGGCCAGGGGTTAACACCGGGGAGCTGTTTTTT. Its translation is CASSGPGVNTGELFF.

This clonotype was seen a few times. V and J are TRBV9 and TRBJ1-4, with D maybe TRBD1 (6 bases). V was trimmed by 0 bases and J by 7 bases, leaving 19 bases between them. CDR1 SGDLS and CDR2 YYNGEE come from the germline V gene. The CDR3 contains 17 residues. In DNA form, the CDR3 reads TGTGCCAGCAGCGTAGCTCCATTGGGGGGCAGGAGTGAAAAACTGTTTTTT. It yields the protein CASSVAPLGGRSEKLFF.

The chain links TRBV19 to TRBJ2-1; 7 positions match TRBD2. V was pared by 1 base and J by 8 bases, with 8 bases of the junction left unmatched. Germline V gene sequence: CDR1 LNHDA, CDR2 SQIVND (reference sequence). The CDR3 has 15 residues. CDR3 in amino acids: CASSIAGGPRDEQFF. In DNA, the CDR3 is TGTGCCAGTAGTATAGCGGGAGGTCCTAGGGATGAGCAGTTCTTC.